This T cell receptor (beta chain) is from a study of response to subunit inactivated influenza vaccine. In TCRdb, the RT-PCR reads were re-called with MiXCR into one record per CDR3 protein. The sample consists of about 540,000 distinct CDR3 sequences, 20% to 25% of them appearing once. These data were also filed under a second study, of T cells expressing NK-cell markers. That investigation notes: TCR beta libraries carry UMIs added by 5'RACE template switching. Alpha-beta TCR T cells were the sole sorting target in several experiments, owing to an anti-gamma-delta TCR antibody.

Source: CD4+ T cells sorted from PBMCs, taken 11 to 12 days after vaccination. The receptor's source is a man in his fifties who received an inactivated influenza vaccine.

CDR3 nucleotide sequence: TGTGCCAGCAGCTTAGGGTTCCTTCAGGGCGGGGGCCGATCACCCCTCCACTTT. This translates into CASSLGFLQGGGRSPLHF. The chain employs TRBV11-1 and TRBJ1-6, with a weak D call TRBD1 (6 bases). V shed 1 base and J shed 10 bases, with 23 bases lying between them. The germline V gene has CDR1 SGHAT and CDR2 FQDESV (reference sequence). There are 18 residues in the CDR3.